The 19 T cell receptor beta chains below all came from one sample that was sequenced in a study of T cell clones after liver transplantation. The data were produced by immunoSEQ multiplex PCR, yet TCRdb's version contains in-frame clones alone and is incomplete. Altogether more than 95,000 clones are present, around four fifths being singletons, with the ten largest covering approximately 3%. The sequences come from CD4+ T cells from blood, collected around 44 months after liver transplant. These receptors came from a human patient who received a liver transplant. Some T cells could come from the graft donor.

The chain uses TRBV15 and TRBJ2-3, with D unclear. Trimming removed 6 bases at V and 4 bases at J, with 5 bases between. The germline gives CDR1 LNHNV, CDR2 YYDKDF (reference sequence). The CDR3 has 11 residues. CDR3 protein: CATSRSDTQYF. CDR3 in DNA: TGTGCCACCAGTCGATCAGATACGCAGTATTTT.

V gene TRBV5-1 combines with J gene TRBJ1-1; no reliable D call. Germline V lookup: CDR1 SGHRS, CDR2 YFSETQ. Trimming pared 6 bases from V and 1 base from J, leaving 16 bases between. This CDR3 contains 15 residues. CDR3 sequence reads: CASTPGSTPNTEAFF. In DNA form, the CDR3 reads TGCGCCAGCACCCCCGGCAGTACTCCGAACACTGAAGCTTTCTTT.

The chain joins TRBV27 to TRBJ1-1, with 7 bases identical to TRBD1. CDR1 and CDR2 (germline): MNHEY, SMNVEV (reference sequence). The CDR3 covers 15 residues. V trimming: 6 bases; J trimming: 0 bases; junction bases outside the gene matches: 7. The CDR3 spells CASRRQRGLNTEAFF. The CDR3 DNA reads TGTGCCAGCAGAAGACAGAGGGGGCTGAACACTGAAGCTTTCTTT.

This sequence joins TRBV9 and TRBJ1-1; TRBD1 is a possible D gene (6 bases). The V gene lost 4 bases and the J gene lost 4 bases, with 14 bases spanning the gap. The CDR3 covers 14 residues. In germline, CDR1 is SGDLS, CDR2 YYNGEE. The DNA for the CDR3 is TGTGCCAGCAGCTCAACCTCAGGGGCCACTGAAGCTTTCTTT. Amino acids: CASSSTSGATEAFF.

The chain uses TRBV9 and TRBJ2-3, with D uncertain. The CDR3 length is 13 residues. CDR1 and CDR2 from the germline V gene are SGDLS and YYNGEE. Trimming removed 4 bases from V and 2 bases from J, with 8 bases in between. Here the CDR3 reads CASSLGNTDTQYF. The CDR3, as DNA: TGTGCCAGCAGCCTGGGGAACACAGATACGCAGTATTTT.

The chain recombines TRBV7-3 with TRBJ1-5; D not certain. The germline V and J ends were trimmed by 5 bases and 5 bases, with 10 bases remaining between them. There are 13 residues in the CDR3. Germline CDR1 reads SGHTA; CDR2 reads FQGTGA. In DNA, the CDR3 is TGTGCCAGCAGCGTGACTTTGGATCAGCCCCAGCATTTT. It is translated as CASSVTLDQPQHF.

V and J are TRBV5-6 and TRBJ1-2; D remains ambiguous. This CDR3 is 14 amino acids long. The germline V gene encodes CDR1 SGHDT and CDR2 YYEEEE. Trimming left V 0 bases short and J 2 bases short, with 8 bases between. The CDR3: CASSLVSPNYGYTF. For the CDR3, the DNA is TGTGCCAGCAGCTTGGTTTCCCCGAACTATGGCTACACCTTC.

This clone was found a few times. This sequence joins TRBV4-3 and TRBJ1-4; D possibly corresponds to TRBD1 (5 bases). Germline V gene data show CDR1 as LGHNA and CDR2 as YSLEER. The germline V and J ends were trimmed by 5 bases and 3 bases, with 16 bases remaining between them. The CDR3 length is 16 residues. The CDR3 coding sequence is TGCGCCAGCAGCACCAAGGGCCGGGGGGCTAATGAAAAACTGTTTTTT. The encoded protein is CASSTKGRGANEKLFF.

This clone was found once. The gene calls are TRBV5-1 and TRBJ2-2; TRBD1 might be the D (5 bases). The CDR3 is made up of 16 amino acids. The germline CDR1 and CDR2 sequences are SGHRS and YFSETQ. Trimming took 0 bases from V and 3 from J, leaving 12 bases between them. The CDR3 sequence is CASSLAQGTYTGELFF. DNA of the CDR3: TGCGCCAGCAGCTTGGCCCAGGGAACCTACACCGGGGAGCTGTTTTTT.

The chain uses TRBV6-1 and TRBJ1-2, with 7 bases that match TRBD1. Germline CDR1 reads MNHNS; CDR2 reads SASEGT. After removal of 6 bases from V and 8 bases from J, the junction contained 15 bases not matched to a gene. The CDR3 has 15 residues. The CDR3 reads CASRTREGGLGGYTF. As DNA, the CDR3 is TGTGCCAGCAGGACGAGGGAAGGGGGCCTCGGAGGCTACACCTTC.

Only one count was recorded for this clone. This chain links TRBV7-3 with TRBJ2-7; 9 nucleotides match TRBD1. This CDR3 spans 13 amino acids. V lost 5 bases to trimming and J lost 5 bases; unmatched junction nucleotides: 4. The germline gives CDR1 SGHTA, CDR2 FQGTGA. This CDR3 reads CASSLGQGDEQYF. The DNA of the CDR3 is TGTGCCAGCAGCCTGGGACAGGGAGACGAGCAGTACTTC.

The chain couples TRBV7-3 to TRBJ2-3; D remains ambiguous. Germline V lookup: CDR1 SGHTA, CDR2 FQGTGA. V gave up 3 bases and J gave up 3 bases, with 19 bases separating them. The CDR3 length is 17 residues. The CDR3 DNA reads as TGTGCCAGCAGCTTGCCCTGGCAGCACTTACTAACAGATACGCAGTATTTT. Translation gives CASSLPWQHLLTDTQYF.

The genes are TRBV29-1 and TRBJ1-1; the match to TRBD1 covers 8 bases. The CDR3 covers 13 residues. The germline V gene encodes CDR1 SQVTM and CDR2 ANQGSEA. V shed 7 bases and J 2 bases; nucleotides not matched to a gene: 6. The CDR3 region has the DNA TGCAGCGCCTTGACAGGGGTTAACACTGAAGCTTTCTTT. It translates to CSALTGVNTEAFF. The variable domain in full, completed from reference TRBV29-1 and TRBJ1-1, reads SAVISQKPSRDICQRGTSLTIQCQVDSQVTMMFWYRQQPGQSLTLIATANQGSEATYESGFVIDKFPISRPNLTFSTLTVSNMSPEDSSIYLCSALTGVNTEAFFGQGTRLTVV.

Remarks on this clone: The sample carries other DNA sequences with the same CDR3. V usage is TRBV28 and J usage is TRBJ1-3; maybe TRBD1 (5 bases). This CDR3 spans 14 amino acids. The V end was cut by 2 bases, the J end by 1 base, with 6 bases between. Germline values: CDR1 MDHEN, CDR2 SYDVKM. CDR3 protein: CASSLGGSGNTIYF. The CDR3 nucleotides are TGTGCCAGCAGTTTAGGGGGGTCTGGAAACACCATATATTTT.

This clone appeared many times. The chain carries TRBV5-1 and TRBJ1-3; maybe TRBD1 (6 bases). This CDR3 comprises 14 residues. The ends were cut back, 5 bases at V and 1 base at J, with 10 bases in the middle. Germline CDR1 is SGHRS and CDR2 is YFSETQ. The CDR3 DNA reads TGCGCCAGCAGGGACAGCCAATCTGGAAACACCATATATTTT. Protein product: CASRDSQSGNTIYF.

The V gene is TRBV5-1, the J gene TRBJ2-3; D not certain. This CDR3 is built from 15 residues. Trimming left V 7 bases short and J 2 bases short, with 17 bases between. Germline CDR1 SGHRS, CDR2 YFSETQ. Here the CDR3 DNA reads TGCGCCAGCGGCCCCCGAGACCGAGACACAGATACGCAGTATTTT. The encoded protein is CASGPRDRDTDTQYF.

The CDR3, as DNA: TGTGCCAGTAGTAATTTTGGAGGGCCTCTAGTTTATGGCTACACCTTC. It specifies CASSNFGGPLVYGYTF. The chain combines TRBV19 with TRBJ1-2, with D unclear. Trimming cost V 4 bases and J 5 bases, with 20 bases left between them. This CDR3 has 16 residues. The V gene's germline CDR1 is LNHDA and CDR2 SQIVND (reference sequence). Full variable domain (outside the CDR3, taken from reference TRBV19 and TRBJ1-2): DGGITQSPKYLFRKEGQNVTLSCEQNLNHDAMYWYRQDPGQGLRLIYYSQIVNDFQKGDIAEGYSVSREKKESFPLTVTSAQKNPTAFYLCASSNFGGPLVYGYTFGSGTRLTVV.

The chain carries TRBV6-6 and TRBJ1-3; D might be TRBD1 (5 bases). Trimming removed 5 bases at V and 0 bases at J, with 11 bases between. Per germline, CDR1 MNHNY and CDR2 SVGAGI (reference sequence). The CDR3 extends over 15 amino acids. CDR3 residues: CASSAVGVSGNTIYF. The CDR3 region has the DNA TGTGCCAGCAGTGCTGTGGGGGTCTCTGGAAACACCATATATTTT.

The rearrangement uses TRBV4-3 and TRBJ1-4; D possibly corresponds to TRBD1 (5 bases). V lost 6 bases to trimming and J lost 7 bases, with 21 bases between them. The CDR3 runs 16 residues. Germline CDR1 LGHNA, CDR2 YSLEER. DNA of the CDR3: TGCGCCAGCAGGGGTCGTCTGGGGCGGTCCGGTGAAAAACTGTTTTTT. This encodes CASRGRLGRSGEKLFF.